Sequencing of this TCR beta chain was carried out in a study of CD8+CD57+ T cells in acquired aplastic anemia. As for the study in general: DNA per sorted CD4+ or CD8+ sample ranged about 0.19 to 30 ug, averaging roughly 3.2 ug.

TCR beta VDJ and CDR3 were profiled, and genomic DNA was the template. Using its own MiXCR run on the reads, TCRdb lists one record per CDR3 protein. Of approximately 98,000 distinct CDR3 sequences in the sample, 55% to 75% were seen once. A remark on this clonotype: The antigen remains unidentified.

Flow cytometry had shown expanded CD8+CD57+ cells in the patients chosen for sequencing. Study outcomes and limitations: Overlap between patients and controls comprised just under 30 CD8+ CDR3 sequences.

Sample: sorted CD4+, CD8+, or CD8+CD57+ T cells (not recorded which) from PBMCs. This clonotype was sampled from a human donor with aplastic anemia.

The CDR3 loop is CSARDPRGGALSTYEQYF. CDR3 DNA sequence: TGCAGTGCTAGAGATCCGAGAGGGGGGGCCTTATCGACCTACGAGCAGTACTTC. The chain recombines TRBV20-1 with TRBJ2-7; tentative D call: TRBD2 (7 bases). V lost 0 bases to trimming and J lost 2 bases, with 23 bases between them. The V gene's germline CDR1 is DFQATT and CDR2 SNEGSKA (reference sequence). CDR3 length: 18 residues.